Listed below are T cell receptor beta chains from one sample, sequenced in a study of blood T cell repertoires in COVID-19. Clones were read by immunoSEQ multiplex PCR, and TCRdb kept only the in-frame ones, dropping some. Counted here are approximately 190,000 clones, around nine tenths occurring once; the ten biggest clones make up 20% to 25%. The sample was peripheral blood. These receptors all stem from a man in his fifties or sixties with active or convalescent COVID-19. The conserved cysteine and the conserved F or W are not part of the CDR3 here. Clone size is shown for a subset of rows, as once, few, many or a class of expanded clone.

size	V	J	CDR3
NA	TRBV3-1/TRBV3-2	TRBJ2-5	ASSQGLAGGLKTQY
NA	TRBV1	TRBJ2-1	TSSPSVHRGF
NA	TRBV29-1	TRBJ2-7	SVEKDRGYEQY
NA	TRBV2	TRBJ2-2	ASRAGWTGELF
NA	TRBV5-1	TRBJ2-3	ASSPRGGISTDTQY
NA	TRBV7-9	TRBJ2-2	ASSREGYTGELF
NA	TRBV2	TRBJ1-5	ASSDGQGVQPQH
NA	TRBV5-1	TRBJ1-4	ASSGTGSTNEKLF
NA	TRBV10-3	TRBJ1-1	ANQQGRNTEAF
NA	TRBV2	TRBJ1-6	ASSEQGQVDSPLH
NA	TRBV5-1	TRBJ2-1	ASSPNLVAGGNEQF
NA	TRBV15	TRBJ1-5	ATSRDLGEQPQH
few	TRBV18	TRBJ1-3	ASSPYTGSGNTIY
NA	TRBV5-6	TRBJ1-1	ASSLQRLSGRNTEAF
NA	TRBV25-1	TRBJ2-7	ASISGQGARLKQY
NA	TRBV2	TRBJ1-5	ASSELGRAGYSNQPQH
NA	TRBV19	TRBJ2-7	ASRAGTSGVYEQY
NA	TRBV9	TRBJ1-1	ASSTSAGQGTNTEAF
NA	TRBV6-5	TRBJ2-4	ASSYAEGGNIQY
once	TRBV25-1	TRBJ1-4	ASSDMTGTNEKLF